One and the same sample provided the 7 T cell receptor beta chains below, sequenced in a study of blood T cell repertoires in COVID-19. Only in-frame clones appear in the TCRdb table, and some are missing; sequencing was by immunoSEQ multiplex PCR. The sample includes 60,000 to 85,000 clones, less than 90% of them seen just once. Sequencing used peripheral blood. The receptor source for this set is a man in his fifties with active COVID-19.

J is TRBJ1-2 and V is TRBV5-5; D remains ambiguous. CDR1 is SGHKS, CDR2 YYEKEE, per germline (reference sequence). V dropped 5 bases and J dropped 6 bases, with 14 bases sitting between them. The length of the CDR3 is 13 residues. The CDR3 region has the DNA TGTGCCAGCAGACCGCCGGGGAGCGATGGCTACACCTTC. It encodes CASRPPGSDGYTF.

Concerning this clone: A read error is likely, as this CDR3 ends without the conserved phenylalanine or tryptophan. The DNA is omitted, as the CDR3 cannot be located on it reliably, and the CDR3 follows TCRdb's listing. The gene calls are TRBV6-1 and TRBJ1-2; the table calls TRBD1, which could not be checked here. Germline V gene data show CDR1 as MNHNS and CDR2 as SASEGT. The CDR3 length is 11 residues, termini included. This chain's CDR3 is CASSERGRTEA.

This clone occurred a few times. V usage is TRBV7-2 and J usage is TRBJ2-3; D is perhaps TRBD2 (5 bases). From germline, CDR1 is SGHTA and CDR2 FQGNSA. V lost 8 bases and J 0 bases, leaving 12 bases between the germline ends. There are 14 residues in the CDR3. The DNA for the CDR3 is TGTGCCAGCGCCCCCAGCGGTAGCACAGATACGCAGTATTTT. This translates into CASAPSGSTDTQYF.

The chain's CDR3 is CASSQDRKRGLGTEAFF. The DNA for the CDR3 is TGCGCCAGCAGCCAAGATAGGAAGCGGGGATTGGGAACTGAAGCTTTCTTT. The V gene is TRBV4-1, the J gene TRBJ1-1; D uncertain. There are 17 residues in the CDR3. Germline V gives CDR1 MGHRA, CDR2 YSYEKL. Trimming stripped 0 bases from V and 5 bases from J, with 19 bases between.

This clone has a single count. The rearrangement links TRBV28 to TRBJ2-7, with TRBD2 matching over 11 bases. The CDR3 length is 15 residues. CDR1 is MDHEN, CDR2 SYDVKM, per germline. V shed 4 bases, J shed 2 bases, and the junction held 4 bases outside the gene matches. Here the CDR3 reads CASSSSGRSPYEQYF. Written as DNA, the CDR3 is TGTGCCAGCAGTTCTAGCGGGAGGAGCCCCTACGAGCAGTACTTC.

The chain has TRBV5-6 and TRBJ2-7; D is perhaps TRBD2 (5 bases). Looked up from germline, CDR1 is SGHDT and CDR2 is YYEEEE. The V end lost 0 bases, the J end lost 9 bases, and 13 bases lay between the germline ends. The CDR3 runs to 13 residues. The CDR3 DNA reads TGTGCCAGCAGCTTGGAAAGGAGGTCTCTGCAGTACTTC. Encoded protein: CASSLERRSLQYF. The complete variable domain, with remaining parts taken from reference TRBV5-6 and TRBJ2-7, reads DAGVTQSPTHLIKTRGQQVTLRCSPKSGHDTVSWYQQALGQGPQFIFQYYEEEERQRGNFPDRFSGHQFPNYSSELNVNALLLGDSALYLCASSLERRSLQYFGPGTRLTVT.

CDR3 in amino acids: CASSFPHYLRQTNYGYTF. The CDR3 bases are TGTGCCAGCAGTTTCCCTCATTATCTTAGACAGACAAACTATGGCTACACCTTC. The chain employs TRBV28 and TRBJ1-2; TRBD1 is a possible D gene (5 bases). The germline CDR1 and CDR2 sequences are MDHEN and SYDVKM. The CDR3 totals 18 residues. V gave up 3 bases and J gave up 2 bases, with 22 bases separating them.